One sample yielded the 19 T cell receptor beta chains listed below, sequenced in a study of shared clonotypes between healthy human individuals. Libraries were prepared by immunoSEQ multiplex PCR; TCRdb keeps only in-frame clonotypes and omits some of them. The sample records 2 million to 2.5 million clones, roughly 90% being singletons. The material sequenced was naive CD4+ T cells from PBMCs. Subset of the sample: CD45RA+ positively selected. The receptors originated from a man aged 18 to 30 in good health. Some clones in this sample may be carry-over from other donors' samples.

V gene TRBV19 combines with J gene TRBJ2-7, with TRBD2 matching over 8 bases. The germline V gene has CDR1 LNHDA and CDR2 SQIVND (reference sequence). This CDR3 comprises 14 residues. Trimming cost V 6 bases and J 6 bases; bases outside gene matches: 10. In DNA, the CDR3 is TGTGCCAGTAGACGGGGACTAGTATTGGGCGAGCAGTACTTC. Its translation is CASRRGLVLGEQYF.

For the CDR3, the DNA is TGTGCCAGCAGAAATGGACTATTCGATCAGTTCTTC. It specifies CASRNGLFDQFF. This chain uses TRBV28 with TRBJ2-1; D might be TRBD2 (6 bases). CDR3 length: 12 residues. Germline CDR1 is MDHEN and CDR2 is SYDVKM. Between the trimmed V and J ends, which lost 6 bases and 13 bases, there was a span of 16 bases. Full variable domain (remainder filled in from reference TRBV28 and TRBJ2-1): DVKVTQSSRYLVKRTGEKVFLECVQDMDHENMFWYRQDPGLGLRLIYFSYDVKMKEKGDIPEGYSVSREKKERFSLILESASTNQTSMYLCASRNGLFDQFFGPGTRLTVL.

With respect to this clone: Additional DNA sequences in this sample encode the identical CDR3. The CDR3 DNA is TGTGCCAGCTCACCGGCGGGCAGCTCCTACAATGAGCAGTTCTTC. Translation: CASSPAGSSYNEQFF. The chain is built from TRBV18 and TRBJ2-1; TRBD2 might be the D (5 bases). Trimming took off 3 bases at V and 0 bases at J, with 9 bases between the two ends. Germline lookup yields CDR1 KGHSH and CDR2 LQKENI. This CDR3 region has 15 residues.

In the case of this clone: Other nucleotide sequences from this sample produce the same CDR3. This rearrangement joins TRBV7-3 to TRBJ1-2; 8 bases map to TRBD1. There are 13 residues in the CDR3. Germline CDR1 is SGHTA and CDR2 is FQGTGA. V was clipped by 5 bases and J by 4 bases; unmatched bases: 3. The CDR3 protein is CASSQGAGYGYTF. In nucleotides, the CDR3 is TGTGCCAGCAGCCAGGGGGCGGGCTATGGCTACACCTTC.

Remarks on this clone: Other DNA sequences within the sample encode an identical CDR3. The V and J genes are TRBV7-8 and TRBJ1-5; D gene unclear. V lost 1 base and J 4 bases, leaving 11 bases between the germline ends. Germline V CDR1 and CDR2: SGHVS, FQNEAQ. CDR3 length: 15 amino acids. In DNA form, the CDR3 reads TGTGCCAGCAGCTTAGGGCACATGGGAAATCAGCCCCAGCATTTT. It yields the protein CASSLGHMGNQPQHF. Drawing the rest from reference TRBV7-8 and TRBJ1-5, the complete variable domain is GAGVSQSPRYKVAKRGQDVALRCDPISGHVSLFWYQQALGQGPEFLTYFQNEAQLDKSGLPSDRFFAERPEGSVSTLKIQRTQQEDSAVYLCASSLGHMGNQPQHFGDGTRLSIL.

This chain joins TRBV2 and TRBJ2-1; D may be TRBD2 (6 bases). Trimming left V 6 bases short and J 2 bases short, with 14 bases between. The CDR3 consists of 15 residues. The V gene's germline CDR1 is SNHLY and CDR2 FYNNEI. The CDR3 protein is CASSKEWEAYNEQFF. The CDR3 DNA sequence: TGTGCCAGCAGCAAGGAGTGGGAGGCCTACAATGAGCAGTTCTTC. The whole variable domain, filled in from reference TRBV2 and TRBJ2-1, reads EPEVTQTPSHQVTQMGQEVILRCVPISNHLYFYWYRQILGQKVEFLVSFYNNEISEKSEIFDDQFSVERPDGSNFTLKIRSTKLEDSAMYFCASSKEWEAYNEQFFGPGTRLTVL.

The chain links TRBV7-9 to TRBJ2-7; TRBD2 aligns across 8 bases. There are 14 residues in the CDR3. V shed 3 bases and J 6 bases; nucleotides not matched to a gene: 7. The germline gives CDR1 SEHNR, CDR2 FQNEAQ (reference sequence). The CDR3 DNA reads as TGTGCCAGCAGCTTGCGCTCAACTAGCGGCGAGCAGTACTTC. Its translation: CASSLRSTSGEQYF.

About this clone itself: The same CDR3 can be traced to other DNA sequences in this sample. This chain links TRBV5-1 with TRBJ1-1; D remains ambiguous. The ends were cut back, 2 bases at V and 0 bases at J, with 5 bases in the middle. The CDR3 is 13 residues long. From germline, CDR1 is SGHRS and CDR2 YFSETQ. Written as DNA, the CDR3 is TGCGCCAGCAGCTTTAGGTTGAACACTGAAGCTTTCTTT. Protein sequence: CASSFRLNTEAFF.

CDR3 sequence: CASRELNTGELFF. The CDR3 region has the DNA TGTGCCAGCAGGGAACTTAACACCGGGGAGCTGTTTTTT. This chain joins TRBV28 and TRBJ2-2; D not certain. Germline V lookup: CDR1 MDHEN, CDR2 SYDVKM. Trimming left V 6 bases short and J 2 bases short, with 7 bases between. The CDR3 runs to 13 residues.

This chain connects TRBV10-2 to TRBJ1-1; D may be TRBD1 (5 bases). The CDR3 contains 12 residues. Looked up from germline, CDR1 is WSHSY and CDR2 is SAAADI. V gave up 6 bases and J gave up 6 bases, with 11 bases separating them. The DNA for the CDR3 is TGCGCCAGCAGGGGGGGGTGGGCTGAAGCTTTCTTT. This translates into CASRGGWAEAFF.

This clone appeared a single time. V and J are TRBV7-8 and TRBJ2-4; weak D call: TRBD1 (6 bases). Germline V gives CDR1 SGHVS, CDR2 FQNEAQ. Trimming took 1 base from V and 5 from J, leaving 18 bases between them. This CDR3 has 17 amino acids. The CDR3 region is CASSLVYWGTPENIQYF. In nucleotides, the CDR3 is TGTGCCAGCAGCTTAGTGTATTGGGGGACACCGGAAAACATTCAGTACTTC.

A note on this clone: Other DNA variants within this sample encode the same CDR3. V usage is TRBV5-1 and J usage is TRBJ2-7, with D perhaps TRBD1 (6 bases). This CDR3 is 14 amino acids long. V was trimmed by 3 bases and J by 2 bases, leaving 12 bases between them. Germline CDR1 SGHRS, CDR2 YFSETQ. Here the CDR3 DNA reads TGCGCCAGCAGCTCTCTACAGGGAACCTACGAGCAGTACTTC. The encoded protein is CASSSLQGTYEQYF.

Here the CDR3 reads CASSWGWMPQHF. As DNA, the CDR3 is TGTGCCAGCAGTTGGGGGTGGATGCCCCAGCATTTT. The chain has TRBV7-2 and TRBJ1-5; perhaps TRBD1 as D (5 bases). Germline V gene sequence: CDR1 SGHTA, CDR2 FQGNSA. Deletions cut 6 bases from V and 9 bases from J, with 12 bases between. This CDR3 has 12 amino acids.

The chain recombines TRBV9 with TRBJ2-7; 7 bases map to TRBD2. V shed 0 bases and J 4 bases; nucleotides not matched to a gene: 7. Germline values: CDR1 SGDLS, CDR2 YYNGEE. The CDR3 has 15 residues. In nucleotides, the CDR3 is TGTGCCAGCAGCGTAGCGGCGGGAGTCTCATACGAGCAGTACTTC. Its protein product is CASSVAAGVSYEQYF.

The V gene is TRBV5-3, the J gene TRBJ2-7; D gene ambiguous. TRBV5-3 is identified as an open reading frame with a role that is uncertain. This CDR3 comprises 13 residues. V lost 3 bases to trimming and J lost 3 bases, with 10 bases between them. The CDR3: CARSYTGDYEQYF. The CDR3 nucleotides are TGTGCCAGAAGCTATACGGGCGACTACGAGCAGTACTTC.

This rearrangement joins TRBV5-1 to TRBJ2-2; 9 bases map to TRBD2. With V trimmed by 5 bases and J by 7 bases, 9 bases remained unmatched. This CDR3 is built from 15 residues. Germline CDR1 reads SGHRS; CDR2 reads YFSETQ. CDR3 loop: CASRRAGLANGELFF. CDR3 DNA sequence: TGCGCCAGCAGACGAGCCGGACTAGCGAACGGGGAGCTGTTTTTT.

The CDR3 here is CASSVGAPAIQETQYF. The CDR3 bases are TGTGCCAGCAGCGTAGGAGCCCCGGCGATCCAAGAGACCCAGTACTTC. This chain uses TRBV9 with TRBJ2-5; D uncertain. V was trimmed by 0 bases and J by 1 base, leaving 13 bases between them. Germline V CDR1 and CDR2: SGDLS, YYNGEE. The CDR3 runs to 16 residues. The full variable domain, rest sourced from reference TRBV9 and TRBJ2-5, is DSGVTQTPKHLITATGQRVTLRCSPRSGDLSVYWYQQSLDQGLQFLIQYYNGEERAKGNILERFSAQQFPDLHSELNLSSLELGDSALYFCASSVGAPAIQETQYFGPGTRLLVL.

This chain links TRBV28 with TRBJ2-7, with D hard to call. V was trimmed by 2 bases and J by 3 bases, leaving 14 bases between them. This CDR3 has 15 residues. Germline CDR1 is MDHEN and CDR2 is SYDVKM. As DNA, the CDR3 is TGTGCCAGCAGTTTACACCGTAAGTCCCACTACGAGCAGTACTTC. Translating it yields CASSLHRKSHYEQYF.

The V gene is TRBV19, the J gene TRBJ2-1; 11 bases fit TRBD2. CDR1 is LNHDA, CDR2 SQIVND, per germline (reference sequence). This CDR3 comprises 17 residues. V lost 3 bases, J lost 8 bases, and 12 bases stayed unmatched. Here the CDR3 DNA reads TGTGCCAGTAGTATTCCCCCGGCTAGCGGGAGGTTCGATGAGCAGTTCTTC. It yields the protein CASSIPPASGRFDEQFF.